This T cell receptor (beta chain) was identified during a study of CD8 T cells in acute hepatitis C reinfection (dated by TCRdb to about 2021). About the investigation overall: This study examined the TCRbeta repertoire of CD8+ T cells that recognize the HCV NS3-1073 epitope, both during acute infection and after viral clearance. Follow-up samples were collected at least 347 days after estimated infection from about eight spontaneous resolvers who had cleared HCV. Several spontaneous resolvers contributed paired acute and follow-up samples. Results and caveats for the whole study, not just this receptor: The NS3-1073 specific repertoires were highly diverse, and diversity did not differ significantly among acute resolver, follow-up resolver and acute chronic samples. CDR3 sequences shared with other epitopes were rarely observed, and exact matching may have been limited by differing sequencing approaches. Some 13 public clonotypes were found regardless of outcome; one public clonotype used V04-02/J02-02. All groups preferentially used the TRBV04 and TRBV06 gene families, and overrepresentation in the naive pool did not explain this preferential usage. NS3-1073 specific cells were too rare to sort in chronically infected subjects, so no follow-up repertoires exist for those subjects. Because bulk sequencing covered only the TCRbeta chain, the alphabeta pairing of public clonotypes could not be determined.

V loses 0 bases, J loses 4 bases, and the germline ends lie 6 bases apart. From cysteine to phenylalanine, the CDR3 is 13 amino acids long. Only the CDR3 portion is preserved as DNA: 39 bases, with reading frame beginning at the first base. CDR1 is given as MNHNY and CDR2 as SVGAGI, both from the germline V gene (reference sequence). Explained via the paper, the time point label denotes: at least 347 days after estimated infection, following spontaneous clearance. HCV-specific TCR repertoires were characterized directly ex vivo, without prior in vitro expansion of the sequenced cells. Enrolled in the Montreal Hepatitis C Cohort (HEPCO) in Canada, the donors were people who inject drugs, and these donors were followed every 3 months. Acute primary HCV infection was defined as a positive HCV RNA or antibody test after a negative test within the previous 24 weeks. HCV-specific cells were stained with a PE-labeled tetramer loaded with the NS3 peptide spanning residues 1073-1081. Antibodies against CD3, CD8 and CD45RO were used for surface staining, and dead cells were excluded with an aqua fixable dye. Fewer than ten spontaneous resolvers, defined by HCV RNA clearance within 24 weeks, were included in the cohort. Frozen stocks of peripheral blood mononuclear cells were first thawed, after which negative isolation of CD8+ T cells was carried out using the MACS CD8+ T cell Isolation Kit. A BD FACSAria II cell sorter was used for cell sorting.

Genomic DNA was extracted from FACS-sorted cells, and TCRbeta chain sequencing was performed through the commercial immunoSEQ service. As for the original processing: The repertoire data were analyzed using ImmunoSEQ Analyzer software v3.0 and R v3.5.1. Only productive rearrangements were analyzed, because sequences with stop codons or out-of-frame rearrangements were removed. Simpson diversity, Shannon entropy, CDR3 length and nucleotide addition metrics were obtained from the sequencing provider. Clonotypes were grouped by frequency into dominant, sub-dominant, low or lowest abundance categories, and clonotypes below 0.1% were left out of most analyses. Any CDR3 amino acid clonotype present in at least two subjects at a cumulative frequency of at least 0.5% was labeled public. TCRdb's version of the immuneACCESS table is confined to in-frame rearrangements and falls short of the full clone set. An unresolved V gene accounts for under half of the shortfall where checked; the remainder is of unknown origin. V, J and clone size are those of that table, while D and trimming were read from the DNA. The sample data list about 2,600 clones, and roughly 64% of these were observed just once. The ten largest clones add up to more than 10% of the sample.

In its sample, this clone was seen a few times. Base-call qualities are not available, and no considerably larger clone is one nucleotide away. The chain joins TRBV6-6 to TRBJ2-5; there is no confident call for the D gene. This clonotype was sampled from a middle-aged man who spontaneously cleared hepatitis C infection. Source: HCV NS3-1073 tetramer-sorted CD8+ T cells from PBMCs, taken at follow-up. The sample's cell subset or site label, decoded: FACS-sorted NS3-1073 tetramer+ CD8+ T cells. The DNA sequence is TGTGCCAGCAGTTACTCAGGGTTAGAGACCCAGTACTTC. It codes for CASSYSGLETQYF.